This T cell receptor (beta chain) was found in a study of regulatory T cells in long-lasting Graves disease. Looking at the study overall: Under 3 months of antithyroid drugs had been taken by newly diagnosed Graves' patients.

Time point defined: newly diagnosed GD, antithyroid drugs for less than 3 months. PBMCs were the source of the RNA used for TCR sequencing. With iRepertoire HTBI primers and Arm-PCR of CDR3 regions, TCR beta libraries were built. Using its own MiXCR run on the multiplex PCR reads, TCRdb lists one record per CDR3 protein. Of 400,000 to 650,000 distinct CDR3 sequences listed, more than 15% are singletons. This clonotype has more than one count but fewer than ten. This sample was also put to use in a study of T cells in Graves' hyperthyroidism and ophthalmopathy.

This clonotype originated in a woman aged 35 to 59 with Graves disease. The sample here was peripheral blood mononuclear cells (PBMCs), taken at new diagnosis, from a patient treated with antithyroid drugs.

CDR3 coding DNA: TGTGCCAGCAGTCCCAGCGGGGGGATGAACACCGGGGAGCTGTTTTTT. Translated: CASSPSGGMNTGELFF. The gene calls are TRBV6-1 and TRBJ2-2; 9 bases line up with TRBD2. The V gene's germline CDR1 is MNHNS and CDR2 SASEGT. V was clipped by 5 bases and J by 1 base; unmatched bases: 5. The CDR3 contains 16 residues.